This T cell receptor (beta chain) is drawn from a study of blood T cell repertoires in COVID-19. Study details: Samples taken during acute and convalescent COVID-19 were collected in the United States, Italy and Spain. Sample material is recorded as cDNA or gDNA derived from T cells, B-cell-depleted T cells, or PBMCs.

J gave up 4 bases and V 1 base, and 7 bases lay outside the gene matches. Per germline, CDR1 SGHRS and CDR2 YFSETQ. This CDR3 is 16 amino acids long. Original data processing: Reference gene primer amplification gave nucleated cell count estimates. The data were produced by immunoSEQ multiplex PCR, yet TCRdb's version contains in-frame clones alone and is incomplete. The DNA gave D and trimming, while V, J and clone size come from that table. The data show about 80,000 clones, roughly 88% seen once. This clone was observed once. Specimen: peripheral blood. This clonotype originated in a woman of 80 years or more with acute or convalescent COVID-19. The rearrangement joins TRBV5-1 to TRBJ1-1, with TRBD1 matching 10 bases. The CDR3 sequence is CASSLRTGGMGTEAFF. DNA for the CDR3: TGCGCCAGCAGCTTGAGGACAGGGGGTATGGGCACTGAAGCTTTCTTT.